Listed here are 10 T cell receptor beta chains from one sample, sequenced in a study of OX40 agonist ivuxolimab in advanced cancers. Generated by immunoSEQ multiplex PCR, the TCRdb table keeps only in-frame clones and is missing some. The sample has about 79,000 clones; about 92% are singletons. This material consisted of CD4+ or CD8+ T cells sorted from blood, taken in a trial of the OX40 agonist ivuxolimab. The receptor source for this set is an adult with an advanced solid tumor such as melanoma, head and neck, liver or kidney cancer.

This clone was counted once. This chain links TRBV4-1 with TRBJ1-2; 8 bases match TRBD1. V shed 4 bases and J 4 bases; nucleotides not matched to a gene: 11. The CDR3 totals 16 residues. Germline CDR1 MGHRA, CDR2 YSYEKL. The CDR3 DNA follows: TGCGCCAGCAGCCTGCGTCGGGACAGGTACGGCTATGGCTACACCTTC. Amino acid sequence: CASSLRRDRYGYGYTF.

V gene TRBV4-2 combines with J gene TRBJ2-3; TRBD2 matches at 7 bases. Unmatched junction bases numbered 8, after V lost 1 base and J lost 4 bases. The CDR3 has 16 amino acids. Per the germline V gene, CDR1 is LGHNA and CDR2 is YNFKEQ. The CDR3 is CASSQGDVGGADTQYF. The CDR3 DNA sequence: TGTGCCAGCAGCCAAGGAGACGTTGGGGGGGCAGATACGCAGTATTTT.

This clone was seen a few times. The rearrangement joins TRBV7-6 to TRBJ2-3, with a weak D call TRBD2 (5 bases). V shed 5 bases and J shed 0 bases, with 18 bases lying between them. The CDR3 loop spans 17 amino acids. The germline CDR1 and CDR2 sequences are SGHVS and FNYEAQ. The CDR3 sequence is CASSKSSGGYSTDTQYF. The DNA of the CDR3 is TGTGCCAGCAGCAAATCATCTGGAGGCTATAGCACAGATACGCAGTATTTT.

The rearrangement joins TRBV11-2 to TRBJ2-7, with D possibly being TRBD1 (6 bases). The CDR3 is 14 amino acids. Germline V CDR1 and CDR2: SGHAT, FQNNGV. The V end lost 5 bases, the J end lost 1 base, and 12 bases lay between the germline ends. CDR3 DNA sequence: TGTGCCAGCAGCGTAAACAGGGAATCCTACGAGCAGTACGTC. Amino acid sequence: CASSVNRESYEQYV.

This clone appeared once. CDR3 DNA: TGTGCCAGCAGCGTGACAGGGACTTCACCCCTCCACTTT. As protein: CASSVTGTSPLHF. The J gene is TRBJ1-6, the V gene TRBV9; 7 bases map to TRBD1. The J segment lost 9 bases and the V segment lost 2 bases, leaving 2 bases of the junction unmatched. Germline CDR1 is SGDLS and CDR2 is YYNGEE. The CDR3 contains 13 residues.

This clone was recorded once. This sequence joins TRBV18 and TRBJ2-7; D is uncertain. CDR1 is KGHSH, CDR2 LQKENI, per germline. CDR3 length equals 12 residues. Trimming cost V 4 bases and J 7 bases, with 11 bases left between them. For the CDR3, the DNA is TGTGCCAGCTCACTCCTCCTGGGGGAGCAGTACTTC. This sequence encodes CASSLLLGEQYF.

This chain joins TRBV4-2 and TRBJ2-3; 10 bases are shared with TRBD2. Unmatched junction bases numbered 13, after V lost 0 bases and J lost 4 bases. Germline V gives CDR1 LGHNA, CDR2 YNFKEQ. CDR3 size: 19 residues. CDR3 loop: CASSQEPSGGLQGADTQYF. Here the CDR3 DNA reads TGTGCCAGCAGCCAAGAACCTAGCGGGGGTCTCCAAGGGGCAGATACGCAGTATTTT.

V usage is TRBV2 and J usage is TRBJ1-6; 7 nucleotides line up with TRBD1. This CDR3 spans 15 amino acids. CDR1 is SNHLY and CDR2 is FYNNEI in the germline V gene. V shed 6 bases, J shed 5 bases, and the junction held 7 bases outside the gene matches. CDR3 in DNA: TGTGCCAGCAGCCTACAGGGGAGTGATAATTCACCCCTCCACTTT. Translated: CASSLQGSDNSPLHF. The whole variable domain, filled in from reference TRBV2 and TRBJ1-6, reads EPEVTQTPSHQVTQMGQEVILRCVPISNHLYFYWYRQILGQKVEFLVSFYNNEISEKSEIFDDQFSVERPDGSNFTLKIRSTKLEDSAMYFCASSLQGSDNSPLHFGNGTRLTVT.

The chain is built from TRBV5-1 and TRBJ2-3, with D maybe TRBD1 (6 bases). Trimming took 1 base from V and 4 from J, leaving 13 bases between them. Germline V lookup: CDR1 SGHRS, CDR2 YFSETQ. The CDR3 consists of 15 residues. DNA for the CDR3: TGCGCCAGCAGCTTGCGACTATCAGGGGCAGATACGCAGTATTTT. Encoded protein: CASSLRLSGADTQYF. The entire variable domain, with the rest obtained from reference TRBV5-1 and TRBJ2-3, is as follows: KAGVTQTPRYLIKTRGQQVTLSCSPISGHRSVSWYQQTPGQGLQFLFEYFSETQRNKGNFPGRFSGRQFSNSRSEMNVSTLELGDSALYLCASSLRLSGADTQYFGPGTRLTVL.

This chain uses TRBV19 with TRBJ1-3, with TRBD1 identical over 8 bases. Germline CDR1 and CDR2: LNHDA and SQIVND (reference sequence). The CDR3 totals 14 residues. Trimming at V came to 11 bases and at J to 3 bases, leaving 9 bases not matched to a gene. The CDR3 region is CACTGQVFGNTIYF. The CDR3 DNA follows: TGTGCCTGCACGGGACAGGTGTTTGGAAACACCATATATTTT.